This T cell receptor beta chain came from a study of response to subunit inactivated influenza vaccine. This clonotype was counted at least ten times. Its antigen is unidentified. Study-wide results and caveats: Few new T cells, the authors suggested, are recruited by each seasonal influenza vaccination.

TCRdb used MiXCR to reprocess the RT-PCR reads, holding one entry per CDR3 protein. The table records under 200,000 distinct CDR3 sequences, roughly a tenth of them present only once. The TCR comes from a man aged 45 to 70 who received an inactivated influenza vaccine. Sequenced here: CD8+ T cells sorted from PBMCs, sampled roughly 24 months after vaccination.

This CDR3 reads CASSQGTDRGVDNTEAFF. CDR3 sequence (DNA): TGTGCCAGCAGCCAAGGGACGGACAGGGGTGTCGATAACACTGAAGCTTTCTTT. This rearrangement joins TRBV4-2 to TRBJ1-1; 9 bases match TRBD1. J gave up 2 bases and V 1 base, and 11 bases lay outside the gene matches. The CDR3 spans 18 residues. The V gene's germline CDR1 is LGHNA and CDR2 YNFKEQ.